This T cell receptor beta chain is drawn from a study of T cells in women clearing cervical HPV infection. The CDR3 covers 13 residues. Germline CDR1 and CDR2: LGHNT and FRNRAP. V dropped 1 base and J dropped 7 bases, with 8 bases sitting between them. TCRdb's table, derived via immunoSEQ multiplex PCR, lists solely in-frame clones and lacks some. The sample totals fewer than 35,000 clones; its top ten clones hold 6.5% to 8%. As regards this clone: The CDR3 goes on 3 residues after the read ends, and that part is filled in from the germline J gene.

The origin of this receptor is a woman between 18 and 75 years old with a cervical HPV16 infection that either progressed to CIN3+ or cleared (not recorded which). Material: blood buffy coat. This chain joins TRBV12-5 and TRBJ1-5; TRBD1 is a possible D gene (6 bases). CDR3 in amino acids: CASGLDGQQPQHF. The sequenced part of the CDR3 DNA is TGTGCTAGTGGTTTGGACGGACAGCAGCCC.